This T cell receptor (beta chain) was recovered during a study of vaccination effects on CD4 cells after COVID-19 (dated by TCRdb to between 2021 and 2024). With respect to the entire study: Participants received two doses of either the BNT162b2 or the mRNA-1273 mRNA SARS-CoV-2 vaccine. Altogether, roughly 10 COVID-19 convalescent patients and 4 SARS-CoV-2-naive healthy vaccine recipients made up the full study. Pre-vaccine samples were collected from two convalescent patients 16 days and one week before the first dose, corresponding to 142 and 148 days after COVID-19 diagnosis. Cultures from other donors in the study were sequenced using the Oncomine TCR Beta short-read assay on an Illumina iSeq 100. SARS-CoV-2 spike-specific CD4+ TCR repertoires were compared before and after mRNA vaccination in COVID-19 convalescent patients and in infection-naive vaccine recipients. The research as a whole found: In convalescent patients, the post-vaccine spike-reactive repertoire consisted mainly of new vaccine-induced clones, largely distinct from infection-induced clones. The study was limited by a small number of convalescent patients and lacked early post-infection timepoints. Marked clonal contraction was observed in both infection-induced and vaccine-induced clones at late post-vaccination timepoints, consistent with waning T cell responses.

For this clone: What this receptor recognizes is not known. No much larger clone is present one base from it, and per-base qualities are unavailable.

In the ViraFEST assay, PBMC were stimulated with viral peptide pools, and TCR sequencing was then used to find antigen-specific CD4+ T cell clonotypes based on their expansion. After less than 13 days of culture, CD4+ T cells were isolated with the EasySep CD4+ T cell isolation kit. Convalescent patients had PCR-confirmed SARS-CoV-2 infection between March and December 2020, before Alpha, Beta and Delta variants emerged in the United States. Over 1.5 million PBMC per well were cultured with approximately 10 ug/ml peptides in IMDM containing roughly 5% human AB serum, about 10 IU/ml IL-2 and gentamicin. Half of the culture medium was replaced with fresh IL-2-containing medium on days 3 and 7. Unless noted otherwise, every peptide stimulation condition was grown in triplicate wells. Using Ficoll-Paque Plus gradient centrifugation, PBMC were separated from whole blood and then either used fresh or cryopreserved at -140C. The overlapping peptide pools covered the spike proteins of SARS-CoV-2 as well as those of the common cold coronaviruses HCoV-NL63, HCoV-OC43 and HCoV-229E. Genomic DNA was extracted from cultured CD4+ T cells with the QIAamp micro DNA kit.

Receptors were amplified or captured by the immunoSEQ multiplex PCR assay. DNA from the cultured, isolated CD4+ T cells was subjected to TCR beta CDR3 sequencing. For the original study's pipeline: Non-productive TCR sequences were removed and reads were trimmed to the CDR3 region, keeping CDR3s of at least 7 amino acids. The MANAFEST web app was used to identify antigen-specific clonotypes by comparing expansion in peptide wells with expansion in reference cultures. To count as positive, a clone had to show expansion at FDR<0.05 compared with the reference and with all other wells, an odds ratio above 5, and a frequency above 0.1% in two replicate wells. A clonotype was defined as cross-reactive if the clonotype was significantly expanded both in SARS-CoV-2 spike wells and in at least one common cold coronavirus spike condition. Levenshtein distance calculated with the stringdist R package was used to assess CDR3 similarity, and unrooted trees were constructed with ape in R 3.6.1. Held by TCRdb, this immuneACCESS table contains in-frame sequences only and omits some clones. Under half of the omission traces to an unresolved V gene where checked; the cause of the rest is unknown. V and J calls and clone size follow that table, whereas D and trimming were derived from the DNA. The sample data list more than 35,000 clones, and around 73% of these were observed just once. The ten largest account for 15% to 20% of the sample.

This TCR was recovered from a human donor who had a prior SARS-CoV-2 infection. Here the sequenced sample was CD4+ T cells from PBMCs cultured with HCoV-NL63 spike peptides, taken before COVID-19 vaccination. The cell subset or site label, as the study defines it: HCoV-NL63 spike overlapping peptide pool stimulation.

The nucleotide sequence is given as TGTGCCAGCAGCTTGGACTGGGCGGTAACCAGCGGGGCTTTCTTT. The resulting protein is CASSLDWAVTSGAFF. Recombination joined TRBV5-6 with TRBJ1-1; the D gene identity is not certain. CDR1 and CDR2 (SGHDT, YYEEEE) derive from the germline V gene. The CDR3 spans 15 residues, from the cysteine through the phenylalanine. The entry retains the CDR3 DNA only, 45 bases that are in frame from base 1. The trim is 0 bases for V and 11 bases for J, with a gap of 20 bases between the germline ends. The reference TRBV5-6 and TRBJ1-1 proteins fill in what lies around the CDR3, so the full variable domain reads DAGVTQSPTHLIKTRGQQVTLRCSPKSGHDTVSWYQQALGQGPQFIFQYYEEEERQRGNFPDRFSGHQFPNYSSELNVNALLLGDSALYLCASSLDWAVTSGAFFGQGTRLTVV.